This entry concerns a single T cell receptor beta chain. Trimming pared 6 bases from V and 3 bases from J, leaving 10 bases between. Germline V gene lookup returns CDR1 MDHEN and CDR2 SYDVKM. This CDR3 contains 13 residues. This entry is derived from a study of blood T cell repertoires in COVID-19. Overall study: Italy, Spain and the United States were the sources of the convalescent and acute COVID-19 samples. Sources were T cells, B-cell-depleted T cells, or PBMCs; the material itself was cDNA or gDNA.

Original handling: Scientists estimated how many nucleated cells there were by amplifying reference gene primers. Produced via immunoSEQ multiplex PCR; TCRdb's table is partial and in-frame only. That table furnishes V, J and clone size, whereas the DNA furnished D and trimming. The sample carries 95,000 to 100,000 clones, approximately 89% recorded once. The TCR sequence derives from a woman aged 25 to 39 with acute or convalescent COVID-19. Sequencing was done on a sample of peripheral blood. The chain joins TRBV28 to TRBJ2-3; no clear D gene. For the CDR3, the DNA is TGTGCCAGCAGCACCCCAGGTACAGATACGCAGTATTTT. Its translation is CASSTPGTDTQYF.